This paragraph reports one TCR beta chain. Its target is unknown. Generation of TCR beta libraries employed quantitative 5'-RACE incorporating molecular barcodes. One entry per CDR3 protein results from TCRdb running MiXCR on the 5' RACE reads. The data hold roughly 700,000 distinct CDR3 sequences, with under 20% observed a single time. CDR1 and CDR2 (germline): SQVTM, ANQGSEA. Germline trimming cut 8 bases from V and 5 bases from J; bases unmatched to any gene: 17. The CDR3 loop spans 18 amino acids. This entry belongs to a study of CD8 T cells in ankylosing spondylitis. Regarding the study as a whole: Ankylosing spondylitis blood seemed to carry a telltale TCR beta motif made of several highly homologous variants.

This receptor was identified in a male donor with ankylosing spondylitis. The chain employs TRBV29-1 and TRBJ2-3, with TRBD2 matching 15 bases. The sample taken for sequencing was blood, either unsorted or a sorted T cell fraction (not recorded which). The CDR3 loop reads CSTSSAAPGLAGGDTQYF. The DNA for the CDR3 is TGCAGCACCTCTTCGGCTGCCCCGGGACTAGCGGGAGGAGATACGCAGTATTTT.